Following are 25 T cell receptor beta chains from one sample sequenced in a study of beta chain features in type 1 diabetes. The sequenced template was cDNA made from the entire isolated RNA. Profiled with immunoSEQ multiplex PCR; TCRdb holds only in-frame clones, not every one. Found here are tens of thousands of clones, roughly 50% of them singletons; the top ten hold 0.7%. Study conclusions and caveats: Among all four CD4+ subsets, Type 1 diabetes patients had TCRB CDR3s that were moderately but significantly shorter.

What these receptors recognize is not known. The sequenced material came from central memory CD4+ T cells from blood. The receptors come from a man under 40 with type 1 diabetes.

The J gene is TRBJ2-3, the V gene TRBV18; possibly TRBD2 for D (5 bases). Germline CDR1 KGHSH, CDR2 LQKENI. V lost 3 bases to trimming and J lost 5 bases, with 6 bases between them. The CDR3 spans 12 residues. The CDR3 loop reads CASSPGGDTQYF. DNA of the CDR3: TGTGCCAGCTCACCTGGAGGAGATACGCAGTATTTT.

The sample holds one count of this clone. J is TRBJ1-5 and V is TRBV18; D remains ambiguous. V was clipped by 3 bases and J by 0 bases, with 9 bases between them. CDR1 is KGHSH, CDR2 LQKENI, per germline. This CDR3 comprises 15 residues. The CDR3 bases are TGTGCCAGCTCACCCTCGGCGGTTAGCAATCAGCCCCAGCATTTT. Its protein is CASSPSAVSNQPQHF.

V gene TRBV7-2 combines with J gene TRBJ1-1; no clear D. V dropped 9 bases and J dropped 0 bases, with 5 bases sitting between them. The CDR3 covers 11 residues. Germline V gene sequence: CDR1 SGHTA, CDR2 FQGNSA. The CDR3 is CASKLNTEAFF. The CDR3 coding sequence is TGTGCCAGTAAATTGAACACTGAAGCTTTCTTT.

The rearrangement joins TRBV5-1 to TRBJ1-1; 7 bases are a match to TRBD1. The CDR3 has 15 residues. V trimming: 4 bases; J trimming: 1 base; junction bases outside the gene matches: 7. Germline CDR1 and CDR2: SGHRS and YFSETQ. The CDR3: CASSPWTGPNTEAFF. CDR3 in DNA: TGCGCCAGCAGCCCGTGGACAGGCCCGAACACTGAAGCTTTCTTT.

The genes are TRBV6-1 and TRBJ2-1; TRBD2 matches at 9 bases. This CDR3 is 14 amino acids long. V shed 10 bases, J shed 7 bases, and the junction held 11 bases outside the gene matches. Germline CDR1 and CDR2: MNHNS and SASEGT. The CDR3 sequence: CATLSGSGRNEQFF. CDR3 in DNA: TGTGCCACCCTTAGCGGGAGTGGAAGGAATGAGCAGTTCTTC.

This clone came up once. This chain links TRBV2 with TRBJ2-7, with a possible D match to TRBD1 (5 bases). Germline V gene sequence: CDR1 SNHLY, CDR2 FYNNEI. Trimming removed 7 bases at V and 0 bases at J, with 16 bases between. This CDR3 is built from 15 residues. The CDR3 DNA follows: TGTGCCAGCAAACCCGGACAACCTGGCTCCTACGAGCAGTACTTC. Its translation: CASKPGQPGSYEQYF. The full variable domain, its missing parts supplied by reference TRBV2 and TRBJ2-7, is EPEVTQTPSHQVTQMGQEVILRCVPISNHLYFYWYRQILGQKVEFLVSFYNNEISEKSEIFDDQFSVERPDGSNFTLKIRSTKLEDSAMYFCASKPGQPGSYEQYFGPGTRLTVT.

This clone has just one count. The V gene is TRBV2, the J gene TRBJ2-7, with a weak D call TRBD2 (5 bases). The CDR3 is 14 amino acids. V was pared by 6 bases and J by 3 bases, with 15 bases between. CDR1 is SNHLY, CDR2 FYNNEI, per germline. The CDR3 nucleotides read TGTGCCAGCAGGGGTGGCGGGTTCTTCTACGAGCAGTACTTC. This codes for CASRGGGFFYEQYF.

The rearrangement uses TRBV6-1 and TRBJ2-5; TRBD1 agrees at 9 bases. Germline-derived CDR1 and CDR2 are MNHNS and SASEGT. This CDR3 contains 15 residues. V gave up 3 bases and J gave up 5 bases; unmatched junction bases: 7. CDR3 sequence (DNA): TGTGCCAGCAGTGATCTAACAGGGGGCATTGAGACCCAGTACTTC. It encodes CASSDLTGGIETQYF.

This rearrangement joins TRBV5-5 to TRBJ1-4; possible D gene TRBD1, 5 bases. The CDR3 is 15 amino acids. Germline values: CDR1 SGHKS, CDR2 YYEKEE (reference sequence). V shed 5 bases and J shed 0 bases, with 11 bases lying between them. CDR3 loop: CASSPPGATNEKLFF. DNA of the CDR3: TGTGCCAGCAGTCCCCCGGGGGCAACTAATGAAAAACTGTTTTTT.

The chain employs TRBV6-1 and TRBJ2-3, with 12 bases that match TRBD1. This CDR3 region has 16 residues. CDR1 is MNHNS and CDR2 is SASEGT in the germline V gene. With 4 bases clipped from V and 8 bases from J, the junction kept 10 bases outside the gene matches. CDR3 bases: TGTGCCAGCAGTGCTCTACCGGGACAGGGGGCCGGTACGCAGTATTTT. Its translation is CASSALPGQGAGTQYF.

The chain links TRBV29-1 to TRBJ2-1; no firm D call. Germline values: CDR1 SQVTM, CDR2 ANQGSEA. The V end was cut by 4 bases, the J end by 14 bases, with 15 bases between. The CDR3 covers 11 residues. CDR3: CSVVVARYEFF. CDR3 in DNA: TGCAGCGTTGTGGTGGCCAGATACGAGTTCTTC.

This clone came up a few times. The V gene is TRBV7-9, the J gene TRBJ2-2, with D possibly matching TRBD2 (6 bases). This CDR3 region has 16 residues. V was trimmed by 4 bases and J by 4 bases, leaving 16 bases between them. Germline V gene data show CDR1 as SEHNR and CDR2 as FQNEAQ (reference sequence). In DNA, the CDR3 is TGTGCCAGCAGCTCGTTCGGAGGGAGGAGCACCGGGGAGCTGTTTTTT. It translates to CASSSFGGRSTGELFF.

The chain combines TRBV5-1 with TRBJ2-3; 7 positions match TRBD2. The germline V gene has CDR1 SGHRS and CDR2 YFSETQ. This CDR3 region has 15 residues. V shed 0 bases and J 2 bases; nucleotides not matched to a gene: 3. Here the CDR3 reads CASSLAGDYTDTQYF. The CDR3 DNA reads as TGCGCCAGCAGCTTGGCCGGGGACTACACAGATACGCAGTATTTT. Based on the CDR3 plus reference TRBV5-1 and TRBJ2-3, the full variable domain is KAGVTQTPRYLIKTRGQQVTLSCSPISGHRSVSWYQQTPGQGLQFLFEYFSETQRNKGNFPGRFSGRQFSNSRSEMNVSTLELGDSALYLCASSLAGDYTDTQYFGPGTRLTVL.

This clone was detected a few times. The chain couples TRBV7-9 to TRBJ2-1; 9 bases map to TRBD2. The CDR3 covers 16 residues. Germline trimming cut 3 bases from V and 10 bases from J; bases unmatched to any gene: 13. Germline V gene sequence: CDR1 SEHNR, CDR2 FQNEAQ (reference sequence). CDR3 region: CASSLDGGRASGEQFF. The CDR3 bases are TGTGCCAGCAGCTTGGATGGCGGGAGGGCCTCTGGGGAGCAGTTCTTC.

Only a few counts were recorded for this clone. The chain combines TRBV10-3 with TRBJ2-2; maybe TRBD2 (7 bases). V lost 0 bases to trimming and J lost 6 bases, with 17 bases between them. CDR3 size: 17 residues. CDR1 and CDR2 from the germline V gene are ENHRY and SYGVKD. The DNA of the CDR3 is TGTGCCATCAGTGAGTCGGGGGGGGGCCTTTCCCCCGGGGAGCTGTTTTTT. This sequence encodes CAISESGGGLSPGELFF.

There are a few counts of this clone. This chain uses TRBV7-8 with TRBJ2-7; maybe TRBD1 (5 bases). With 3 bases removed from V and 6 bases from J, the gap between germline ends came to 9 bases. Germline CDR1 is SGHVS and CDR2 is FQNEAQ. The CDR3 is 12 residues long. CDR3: CASSFQGSEQYF. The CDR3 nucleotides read TGTGCCAGCAGCTTCCAGGGTTCCGAGCAGTACTTC. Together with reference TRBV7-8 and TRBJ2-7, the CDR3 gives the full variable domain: GAGVSQSPRYKVAKRGQDVALRCDPISGHVSLFWYQQALGQGPEFLTYFQNEAQLDKSGLPSDRFFAERPEGSVSTLKIQRTQQEDSAVYLCASSFQGSEQYFGPGTRLTVT.

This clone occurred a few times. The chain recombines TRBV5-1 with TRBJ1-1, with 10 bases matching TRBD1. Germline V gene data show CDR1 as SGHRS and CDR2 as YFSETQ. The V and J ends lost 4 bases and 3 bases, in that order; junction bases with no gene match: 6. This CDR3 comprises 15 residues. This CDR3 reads CASSLGQGVDTEAFF. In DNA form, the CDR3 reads TGCGCCAGCAGCCTCGGACAGGGGGTCGACACTGAAGCTTTCTTT.

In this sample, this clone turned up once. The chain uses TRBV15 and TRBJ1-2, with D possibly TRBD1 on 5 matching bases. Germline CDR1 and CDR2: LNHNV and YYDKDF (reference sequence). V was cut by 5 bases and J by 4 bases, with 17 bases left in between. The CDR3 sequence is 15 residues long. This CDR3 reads CATSPKGARSYGYTF. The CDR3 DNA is TGTGCCACCAGCCCCAAAGGGGCCCGAAGCTATGGCTACACCTTC.

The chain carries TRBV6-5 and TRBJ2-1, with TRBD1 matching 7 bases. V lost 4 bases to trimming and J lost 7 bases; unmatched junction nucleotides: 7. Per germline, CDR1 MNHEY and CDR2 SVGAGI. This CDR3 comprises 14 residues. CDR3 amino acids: CASSSQGGHNEQFF. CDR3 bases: TGTGCCAGCAGTTCGCAAGGGGGCCATAATGAGCAGTTCTTC.

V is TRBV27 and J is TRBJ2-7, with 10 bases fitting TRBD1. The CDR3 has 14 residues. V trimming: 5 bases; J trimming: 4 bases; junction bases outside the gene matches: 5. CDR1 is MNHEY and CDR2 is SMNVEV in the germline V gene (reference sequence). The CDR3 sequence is CASSPRTGGYEQYF. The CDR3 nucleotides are TGTGCCAGCAGTCCCAGGACAGGGGGTTACGAGCAGTACTTC.

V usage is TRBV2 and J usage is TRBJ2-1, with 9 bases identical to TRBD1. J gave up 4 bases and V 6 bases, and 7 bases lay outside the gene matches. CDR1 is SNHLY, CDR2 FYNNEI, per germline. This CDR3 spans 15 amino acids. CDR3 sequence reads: CASRQDRGQYNEQFF. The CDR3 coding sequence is TGTGCCAGCAGGCAGGACAGGGGTCAATACAATGAGCAGTTCTTC.

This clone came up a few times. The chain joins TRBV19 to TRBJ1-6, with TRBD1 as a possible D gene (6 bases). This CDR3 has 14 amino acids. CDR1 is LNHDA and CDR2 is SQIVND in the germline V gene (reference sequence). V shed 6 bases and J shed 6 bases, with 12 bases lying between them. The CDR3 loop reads CASRTTGINSPLHF. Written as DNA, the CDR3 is TGTGCCAGTAGGACGACAGGAATTAATTCACCCCTCCACTTT.

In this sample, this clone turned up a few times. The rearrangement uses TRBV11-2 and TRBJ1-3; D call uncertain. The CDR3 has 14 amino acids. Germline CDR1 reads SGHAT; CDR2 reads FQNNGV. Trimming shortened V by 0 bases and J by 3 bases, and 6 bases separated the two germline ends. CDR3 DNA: TGTGCCAGCAGCTTAGATCTACTTGGAAACACCATATATTTT. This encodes CASSLDLLGNTIYF.

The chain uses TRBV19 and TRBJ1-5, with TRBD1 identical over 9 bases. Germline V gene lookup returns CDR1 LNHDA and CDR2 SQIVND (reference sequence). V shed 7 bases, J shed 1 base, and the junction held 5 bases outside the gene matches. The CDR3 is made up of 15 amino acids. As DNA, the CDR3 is TGTGCCAGTAATACAGGGGGCTGGAGCAATCAGCCCCAGCATTTT. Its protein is CASNTGGWSNQPQHF.

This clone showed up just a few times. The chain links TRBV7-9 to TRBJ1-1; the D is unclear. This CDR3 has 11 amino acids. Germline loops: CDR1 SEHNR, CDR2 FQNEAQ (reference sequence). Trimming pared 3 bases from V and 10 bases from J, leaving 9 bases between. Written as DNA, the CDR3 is TGTGCCAGCAGCTTGGCGGTAGGAGCTTTCTTT. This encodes CASSLAVGAFF. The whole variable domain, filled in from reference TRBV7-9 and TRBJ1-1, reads DTGVSQNPRHKITKRGQNVTFRCDPISEHNRLYWYRQTLGQGPEFLTYFQNEAQLEKSRLLSDRFSAERPKGSFSTLEIQRTEQGDSAMYLCASSLAVGAFFGQGTRLTVV.